Below, 29 T cell receptor beta chains from the same sample are listed, as sequenced in a study of monozygotic twins with cystic fibrosis (dated by TCRdb to the early 2020s). The library relied on the immunoSEQ multiplex PCR assay. The table was pulled from immuneACCESS by TCRdb, which kept in-frame rearrangements only. Such tables lose some clones; where checked, under half of the loss comes from unresolved V genes, and the rest has no known cause. The sample includes tens of thousands of clones, with about 87% observed a single time. Clones ranked in the top ten supply roughly 1.8% of the sample. The sequencing sample was made of blood. These receptors were collected from a girl aged 2-15 years with cystic fibrosis.

The V and J genes are TRBV4-1 and TRBJ2-3; TRBD1 matches 8 bases. V shed 4 bases, J shed 4 bases, and the junction held 1 base outside the gene matches. Germline V gives CDR1 MGHRA, CDR2 YSYEKL. This CDR3 has 13 amino acids. CDR3 sequence (DNA): TGCGCCAGCAGCCCACAGGGGGCAGATACGCAGTATTTT. As protein: CASSPQGADTQYF.

V usage is TRBV5-5 and J usage is TRBJ1-4; D gene uncertain. The CDR3 has 15 residues. Trimming took off 2 bases at V and 2 bases at J, with 10 bases between the two ends. CDR1 is SGHKS and CDR2 is YYEKEE in the germline V gene (reference sequence). The CDR3 bases are TGTGCCAGCAGCTTAGGACGGGCCACTAATGAAAAACTGTTTTTT. It specifies CASSLGRATNEKLFF.

The chain combines TRBV14 with TRBJ2-3; a possible D gene is TRBD1 (5 bases). Germline loops: CDR1 SGHDN, CDR2 FVKESK. This CDR3 has 15 amino acids. V lost 3 bases and J lost 2, with 12 bases in between. CDR3 amino acids: CASSQQWGTTDTQYF. The CDR3 region has the DNA TGTGCCAGCAGCCAGCAATGGGGCACCACAGATACGCAGTATTTT.

This sequence joins TRBV12-5 and TRBJ2-3, with TRBD1 identical over 8 bases. CDR1 LGHNT and CDR2 FRNRAP come from the germline V gene. The CDR3 extends over 15 amino acids. V gave up 4 bases and J gave up 0 bases; unmatched junction bases: 3. CDR3 loop: CASGSGQDSTDTQYF. The CDR3 bases are TGTGCTAGTGGTTCGGGACAGGATAGCACAGATACGCAGTATTTT.

This chain uses TRBV5-1 with TRBJ2-7; D not resolved. Per germline, CDR1 SGHRS and CDR2 YFSETQ. The CDR3 length is 11 residues. The V end lost 0 bases, the J end lost 5 bases, and 3 bases lay between the germline ends. The CDR3 loop reads CASSLGDEQYF. CDR3 sequence (DNA): TGCGCCAGCAGCTTGGGGGACGAGCAGTACTTC.

The chain carries TRBV6-1 and TRBJ1-5; D call uncertain. The CDR3 totals 11 residues. The germline CDR1 and CDR2 sequences are MNHNS and SASEGT. V dropped 10 bases and J dropped 11 bases, with 15 bases sitting between them. CDR3 sequence: CATRESATQHF. Written as DNA, the CDR3 is TGTGCCACAAGGGAATCAGCGACCCAGCATTTT.

The chain recombines TRBV5-6 with TRBJ2-7; 10 bases fit TRBD2. The CDR3 runs 16 residues. Germline V gives CDR1 SGHDT, CDR2 YYEEEE. J was trimmed by 0 bases and V by 0 bases; bases with no gene match: 3. The CDR3 DNA is TGTGCCAGCAGCTTGGAAGCGGGAGGGGTCTCCTACGAGCAGTACTTC. This sequence encodes CASSLEAGGVSYEQYF.

This clone appeared a single time. The chain couples TRBV18 to TRBJ1-1; the D gene is possibly TRBD1 (5 bases). Trimming pared 3 bases from V and 2 bases from J, leaving 16 bases between. Germline lookup yields CDR1 KGHSH and CDR2 LQKENI. This CDR3 has 16 residues. The DNA of the CDR3 is TGTGCCAGCTCACCGACCGGGGCCTATACCAACACTGAAGCTTTCTTT. This gives the protein CASSPTGAYTNTEAFF. The whole variable domain, remainder taken from reference TRBV18 and TRBJ1-1, is NAGVMQNPRHLVRRRGQEARLRCSPMKGHSHVYWYRQLPEEGLKFMVYLQKENIIDESGMPKERFSAEFPKEGPSILRIQQVVRGDSAAYFCASSPTGAYTNTEAFFGQGTRLTVV.

The chain links TRBV14 to TRBJ1-2; 7 nucleotides match TRBD1. The CDR3 is made up of 15 amino acids. With 3 bases clipped from V and 4 bases from J, the junction kept 8 bases outside the gene matches. Per germline, CDR1 SGHDN and CDR2 FVKESK. CDR3 DNA: TGTGCCAGCAGCCATGACAGGGTAGGGTCCTATGGCTACACCTTC. Protein product: CASSHDRVGSYGYTF.

This clone was recorded once. The chain combines TRBV18 with TRBJ2-1; a possible D gene is TRBD1 (6 bases). Germline V gene lookup returns CDR1 KGHSH and CDR2 LQKENI. The V gene lost 3 bases and the J gene lost 7 bases, with 16 bases spanning the gap. The length of the CDR3 is 15 residues. CDR3 residues: CASSPGTGLSNEQFF. The DNA of the CDR3 is TGTGCCAGCTCACCTGGTACAGGGCTAAGTAATGAGCAGTTCTTC.

The CDR3 is CASRGQGLKFYGYTF. The DNA of the CDR3 is TGTGCCAGCAGAGGACAGGGCCTTAAATTCTATGGCTACACCTTC. The gene calls are TRBV5-5 and TRBJ1-2; 8 bases are shared with TRBD1. The length of the CDR3 is 15 residues. CDR1 and CDR2 from the germline V gene are SGHKS and YYEKEE (reference sequence). V shed 5 bases and J 4 bases; nucleotides not matched to a gene: 10.

The chain combines TRBV2 with TRBJ1-1, with D possibly being TRBD1 (6 bases). The CDR3 length is 12 residues. CDR1 SNHLY and CDR2 FYNNEI come from the germline V gene. The ends were cut back, 4 bases at V and 5 bases at J, with 8 bases in the middle. The DNA of the CDR3 is TGTGCCAGCAGTGGGCAGGGGACTGAAGCTTTCTTT. Translating gives CASSGQGTEAFF.

This clone came up once. The CDR3 coding sequence is TGCAGCGTTGAAGGACGGGGGACAGGGGGTTGGGACTATGGCTACACCTTC. Amino acids: CSVEGRGTGGWDYGYTF. The chain joins TRBV29-1 to TRBJ1-2, with TRBD1 matching 11 bases. V shed 1 base and J 3 bases; nucleotides not matched to a gene: 10. CDR3 length: 17 amino acids. The germline gives CDR1 SQVTM, CDR2 ANQGSEA.

V gene TRBV30 combines with J gene TRBJ1-5, with unresolved D. The germline V gene has CDR1 GTSNPN and CDR2 SVGIG (reference sequence). Deletions cut 2 bases from V and 10 bases from J, with 15 bases between. This CDR3 has 13 residues. This CDR3 reads CAWSRMSGEPQHF. The CDR3 DNA sequence: TGTGCCTGGAGTAGGATGTCGGGAGAACCCCAGCATTTT.

This sequence joins TRBV14 and TRBJ1-2, with D possibly TRBD1 on 5 matching bases. The germline V gene encodes CDR1 SGHDN and CDR2 FVKESK. The germline V and J ends were trimmed by 9 bases and 4 bases, with 9 bases remaining between them. The CDR3 is made up of 11 amino acids. The CDR3 region has the DNA TGTGCCAGTGGGCAGGGCTATGGCTACACCTTC. It translates to CASGQGYGYTF.

The chain is built from TRBV5-1 and TRBJ2-1; 9 bases agree with TRBD2. Germline V gene sequence: CDR1 SGHRS, CDR2 YFSETQ. This CDR3 has 15 residues. V dropped 4 bases and J dropped 10; count of bases not matched to a gene: 12. The CDR3 DNA reads as TGCGCCAGCAGCATTAGCGGGGGTCTGGGGATGGAGCAGTTCTTC. Its protein is CASSISGGLGMEQFF.

The chain uses TRBV7-7 and TRBJ1-1; D may be TRBD1 (6 bases). The germline V gene encodes CDR1 SSHAT and CDR2 FNYEAQ (reference sequence). The CDR3 consists of 13 residues. Between the trimmed V and J ends, which lost 3 bases and 1 base, there was a span of 6 bases. The DNA for the CDR3 is TGTGCCAGCAGCTTGACAGGGAACACTGAAGCTTTCTTT. This codes for CASSLTGNTEAFF.

CDR3 nucleotide sequence: TGTGCCTGGAGGGAGGGCACAAACACTGAAGCTTTCTTT. It yields the protein CAWREGTNTEAFF. The V call is TRBV30, the J call TRBJ1-1; D remains unclear. The germline V and J ends were trimmed by 3 bases and 2 bases, with 10 bases remaining between them. The germline V gene has CDR1 GTSNPN and CDR2 SVGIG (reference sequence). This CDR3 comprises 13 residues. Looking up the rest from reference TRBV30 and TRBJ1-1 gives the full variable domain: SQTIHQWPATLVQPVGSPLSLECTVEGTSNPNLYWYRQAAGRGLQLLFYSVGIGQISSEVPQNLSASRPQDRQFILSSKKLLLSDSGFYLCAWREGTNTEAFFGQGTRLTVV.

The gene calls are TRBV18 and TRBJ2-3, with a possible D match to TRBD1 (6 bases). CDR3 length: 16 residues. V shed 5 bases and J shed 2 bases, with 17 bases lying between them. The germline V gene has CDR1 KGHSH and CDR2 LQKENI. CDR3 protein: CASSAKQGRATDTQYF. CDR3 in DNA: TGTGCCAGCTCAGCTAAACAGGGCCGCGCCACAGATACGCAGTATTTT. The entire variable domain, with the rest obtained from reference TRBV18 and TRBJ2-3, is as follows: NAGVMQNPRHLVRRRGQEARLRCSPMKGHSHVYWYRQLPEEGLKFMVYLQKENIIDESGMPKERFSAEFPKEGPSILRIQQVVRGDSAAYFCASSAKQGRATDTQYFGPGTRLTVL.

J is TRBJ2-7 and V is TRBV7-9; unclear D gene. The V gene's germline CDR1 is SEHNR and CDR2 FQNEAQ (reference sequence). This CDR3 comprises 13 residues. V was shortened by 0 bases and J by 6 bases, with 9 bases between the two germline ends. The CDR3, as DNA: TGTGCCAGCAGCTTAGCATGGGGTATCGAGCAGTACTTC. This sequence encodes CASSLAWGIEQYF.

The chain combines TRBV2 with TRBJ2-7; D may match TRBD1 or TRBD2 (5 bases each). Looked up from germline, CDR1 is SNHLY and CDR2 is FYNNEI. The CDR3 sequence is 15 residues long. Between the trimmed V and J ends, which lost 3 bases and 0 bases, there was a span of 12 bases. The CDR3 DNA reads as TGTGCCAGCAGTGACGGGGCCTTAAGCTCCTACGAGCAGTACTTC. Translation gives CASSDGALSSYEQYF. The full variable domain, in which reference TRBV2 and TRBJ2-7 provide the parts outside the CDR3, is EPEVTQTPSHQVTQMGQEVILRCVPISNHLYFYWYRQILGQKVEFLVSFYNNEISEKSEIFDDQFSVERPDGSNFTLKIRSTKLEDSAMYFCASSDGALSSYEQYFGPGTRLTVT.

The chain recombines TRBV19 with TRBJ1-5; TRBD1 matches 9 bases. The ends lost 5 bases at V and 5 bases at J; junction bases unmatched: 1. CDR1 and CDR2 (germline): LNHDA, SQIVND (reference sequence). This CDR3 has 13 amino acids. CDR3 region: CASSGDRDQPQHF. CDR3 DNA: TGTGCCAGTAGTGGGGACAGGGATCAGCCCCAGCATTTT.

The chain is built from TRBV19 and TRBJ1-5; D not certain. The CDR3 contains 13 residues. Trimming took 4 bases from V and 5 from J, leaving 9 bases between them. The germline gives CDR1 LNHDA, CDR2 SQIVND (reference sequence). The CDR3 loop reads CASSSQRHQPQHF. CDR3 nucleotide sequence: TGTGCCAGTAGTAGCCAAAGGCATCAGCCCCAGCATTTT.

The V call is TRBV19, the J call TRBJ2-3, with 13 bases fitting TRBD2. Losses at the gene ends were 5 bases for V and 6 bases for J; bases not matched to a gene: 8. CDR3 length: 16 amino acids. Germline loops: CDR1 LNHDA, CDR2 SQIVND (reference sequence). The CDR3 DNA follows: TGTGCCAGTAGTCCGGTACTAGCGGGGGGGCCGGATACGCAGTATTTT. As protein: CASSPVLAGGPDTQYF. The full variable domain, in which reference TRBV19 and TRBJ2-3 provide the parts outside the CDR3, is DGGITQSPKYLFRKEGQNVTLSCEQNLNHDAMYWYRQDPGQGLRLIYYSQIVNDFQKGDIAEGYSVSREKKESFPLTVTSAQKNPTAFYLCASSPVLAGGPDTQYFGPGTRLTVL.

The chain has TRBV7-2 and TRBJ2-1; TRBD2 aligns across 8 bases. CDR3 length: 15 residues. V lost 3 bases to trimming and J lost 6 bases; unmatched junction nucleotides: 7. Germline CDR1 and CDR2: SGHTA and FQGNSA. The CDR3 is CASSFRAGALNEQFF. In nucleotides, the CDR3 is TGTGCCAGCAGCTTCCGAGCGGGGGCTCTCAATGAGCAGTTCTTC.

This clone was recorded a few times. This CDR3 reads CASSWGQGATNEKLFF. Here the CDR3 DNA reads TGTGCCAGCAGTTGGGGACAGGGGGCAACTAATGAAAAACTGTTTTTT. V gene TRBV6-5 combines with J gene TRBJ1-4, with 11 bases lining up with TRBD1. V lost 4 bases and J lost 0; bases outside the gene matches: 1. The CDR3 is made up of 16 amino acids. The germline gives CDR1 MNHEY, CDR2 SVGAGI.

This clone came up once. The CDR3 region is CSERKRGGRNNEQFF. In DNA, the CDR3 is TGCAGCGAACGGAAGCGGGGGGGCCGGAACAATGAGCAGTTCTTC. V is TRBV29-1 and J is TRBJ2-1; 10 nucleotides match TRBD2. This CDR3 is 15 amino acids long. V was clipped by 7 bases and J by 5 bases; unmatched bases: 11. CDR1 SQVTM and CDR2 ANQGSEA come from the germline V gene.

CDR3 sequence reads: CASSQDSGLAGGPYEQYF. The CDR3 nucleotides are TGTGCCAGCAGCCAAGATAGCGGACTAGCGGGGGGGCCTTACGAGCAGTACTTC. J is TRBJ2-7 and V is TRBV14; 15 bases align to TRBD2. CDR3 size: 18 residues. CDR1 is SGHDN and CDR2 is FVKESK in the germline V gene. The J segment lost 4 bases and the V segment lost 0 bases, leaving 7 bases of the junction unmatched.

The chain is built from TRBV7-2 and TRBJ2-5, with D possibly matching TRBD2 (6 bases). This CDR3 has 15 residues. Germline V gives CDR1 SGHTA, CDR2 FQGNSA. Trimming pared 2 bases from V and 4 bases from J, leaving 14 bases between. CDR3 amino acids: CASSLNTGAGETQYF. The CDR3 nucleotides read TGTGCCAGCAGCTTAAACACGGGAGCTGGAGAGACCCAGTACTTC.